This paragraph covers one T cell receptor beta chain sequence. It lacks a known antigen. No qualities accompany the bases; no much larger clone lies one base away. One collaborating source in Seattle enrolled patients while the patients were actively infected and followed the patients over time throughout the course of disease. Collaborating institutions collected whole blood in K2EDTA tubes following their own protocols. For TCRbeta analysis, collaborator samples were shipped as frozen whole blood, as isolated PBMCs, or as DNA extracted from either sample type. These data originate in a study of blood T cell repertoires in COVID-19 (TCRdb year 2020). Looking at the study overall: Samples from collaborators originated in the United States, Italy and Spain and spanned both the acute and convalescent phases of COVID-19. Where available, HLA class I and class II types were obtained from metadata supplied by the sample provider rather than from assay-based typing. A de-identified subject ID, COVID-19 status, age in years and sex were almost always included in the sample metadata. Samples came from the ongoing ImmuneRACE study (first 160 participants) plus 1,254 subjects from 6 global collaborators. The repertoires were released in a freely available public database intended as a resource for research on the immune response to SARS-CoV-2. The prospective study material was composed of cDNA or gDNA derived from T cells, B-cell-depleted T cells, or PBMCs. Deeply sampled blood TCRbeta repertoires from subjects exposed to, actively infected with, or recovered from COVID-19 were included in the dataset. Broad study findings and their caveats: How much clinical and demographic metadata was included differed by source and by participant, and the metadata was provided uncurated.

The germline V gene sets CDR1 to SGHAT and CDR2 to FQNNGV. The CDR3 spans 15 residues, from the cysteine through the phenylalanine. Only the CDR3 part of the read is kept: 45 bases, read in frame from the first base. V is reduced by 0 bases and J by 2 bases, leaving a spacing of 9 bases between them. TCRbeta CDR3 regions were amplified from genomic DNA using the immunoSEQ Assay, a bias-controlled multiplex PCR. Processing in the source paper ran as follows. The number of nucleated cells in each sample was estimated by amplification of reference gene primers within the assay. To quantify the absolute abundance of each unique TCRbeta CDR3 rearrangement, sequence reads were collapsed and filtered. For each sample, productive Simpson clonality was calculated as the square root of Simpson's diversity index over productive rearrangements. This immuneACCESS table, as held by TCRdb, lists in-frame sequences with V and J called but not all clones. Of the missing ones, under half trace to an unresolved V gene in checked studies; the others have no known cause. The DNA gave D and trimming, while V, J and clone size come from that table. The sample table lists 210,000 or so clones, 83% of them with a count of one. Of the sample, 1.3% is held by the ten largest clones.

The sequence links TRBV11-2 to TRBJ2-3, with TRBD2 perhaps the D gene, on 5 matching bases. This TCR derives from a woman in her 30s with COVID-19, enrolled during active disease. The sequenced sample consisted of peripheral blood. CDR3 loop: CASSLEGVSTDTQYF. The nucleotides read TGTGCCAGCAGCTTAGAGGGAGTTTCCACAGATACGCAGTATTTT.